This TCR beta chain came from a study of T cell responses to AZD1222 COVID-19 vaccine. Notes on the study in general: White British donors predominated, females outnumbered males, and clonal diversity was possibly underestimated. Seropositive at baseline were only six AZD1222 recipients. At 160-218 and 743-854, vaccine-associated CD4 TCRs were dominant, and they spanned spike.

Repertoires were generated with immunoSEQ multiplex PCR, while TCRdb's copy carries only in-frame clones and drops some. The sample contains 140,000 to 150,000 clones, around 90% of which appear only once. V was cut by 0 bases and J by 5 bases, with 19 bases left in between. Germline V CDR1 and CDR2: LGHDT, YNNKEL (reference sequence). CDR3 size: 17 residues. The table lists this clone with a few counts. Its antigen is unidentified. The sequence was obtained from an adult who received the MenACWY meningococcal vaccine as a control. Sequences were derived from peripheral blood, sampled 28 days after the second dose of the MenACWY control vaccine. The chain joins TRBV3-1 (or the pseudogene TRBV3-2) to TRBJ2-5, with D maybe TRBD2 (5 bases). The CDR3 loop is CASSQEDREMVGETQYF. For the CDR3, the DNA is TGTGCCAGCAGCCAAGAGGACCGGGAAATGGTCGGGGAGACCCAGTACTTC.